The rows below give T cell receptor beta chains drawn from one sample of a study of cytomegalovirus exposure and HLA in healthy donors. Assay: immunoSEQ multiplex PCR; the TCRdb copy retains only in-frame clones and omits some. The sample lists tens of thousands of clones, approximately 68% seen once, with approximately 11% in the top ten. The sample comprised PBMCs. All receptors derive from a woman between 25 and 40 years old in good health and CMV-seronegative. Both conserved end residues are part of each CDR3.

CDR3aa	v_gene	j_gene
CASSPLSGGVGETQYF	TRBV9	TRBJ2-5
CASSRGGQESYEQYF	TRBV5-1	TRBJ2-7
CASLGYGTGGSGYTF	TRBV19	TRBJ1-2
CASSPGTDRAETQYF	TRBV27	TRBJ2-5
CASSSRLAGQETQYF	TRBV7-3	TRBJ2-5
CASSIVETGRTGELFF	TRBV19	TRBJ2-2
CAISEALNTEAFF	TRBV10-3	TRBJ1-1
CASSPGTAGFGYTF	TRBV7-9	TRBJ1-2
CASRKDLGLAGELFF	TRBV4-1	TRBJ2-2
CATSRGGQGTEAFF	TRBV15	TRBJ1-1
CASSILGQGPSPLHF	TRBV19	TRBJ1-6
CASRRDAGQETQYF	TRBV6-6	TRBJ2-5
CASSQDDKRQYF	TRBV14	TRBJ2-7
CASSFAPGQGAEKLFF	TRBV7-9	TRBJ1-4
CASSTQVSGYTF	TRBV21-1	TRBJ1-2
CASSPPPGVTNEKLFF	TRBV19	TRBJ1-4
CASSQSLYEQYF	TRBV18	TRBJ2-7
CASTSGTPDLWDSGANVLTF	TRBV19	TRBJ2-6
CASSLTTWTGPRTNEQFF	TRBV5-1	TRBJ2-1
CASSWGLADRTDTQYF	TRBV5-1	TRBJ2-3
CASSVGRERETQYF	TRBV9	TRBJ2-5
CASSYHDRDDNYGYTF	TRBV6-5	TRBJ1-2
CAWRRAGDRRLLSSYNEQFF	TRBV30	TRBJ2-1
CASSPPYIQAFF	TRBV18	TRBJ1-1
CASSLDRDYGYTF	TRBV9	TRBJ1-2
CASSRSNQANQPQHF	TRBV18	TRBJ1-5
CASSARGRDSPLHF	TRBV6-1	TRBJ1-6
CASSFSGRGETQYF	TRBV7-8	TRBJ2-5
CASSHARSIAFF	TRBV16	TRBJ1-1
CAWSVRGIAKNIQYF	TRBV30	TRBJ2-4
CSAAAGPNRGYTF	TRBV29-1	TRBJ1-2
CASSLRSQETQYF	TRBV7-8	TRBJ2-5
CASTPGQGNQPQHF	TRBV6-5	TRBJ1-5
CASSPGRGGPETQYF	TRBV27	TRBJ2-5
CSVDRGLETQYF	TRBV29-1	TRBJ2-5
CASFRETGELFF	TRBV18	TRBJ2-2
CASSKARGPGSTEAFF	TRBV21-1	TRBJ1-1
CASSPTTGGGYGYTF	TRBV9	TRBJ1-2
CASSLVTGMNTEAFF	TRBV7-2	TRBJ1-1
CASSFRDRGILETQYF	TRBV7-8	TRBJ2-5
CASRSVGVSGNTIYF	TRBV2	TRBJ1-3
CASSLETAGNTIYF	TRBV9	TRBJ1-3
CASSFSDRVFDEQYF	TRBV7-9	TRBJ2-7
CASSLESDRGTGELFF	TRBV5-4	TRBJ2-2
CATSRDGTGVAEQYF	TRBV15	TRBJ2-7
CASSPFGDF	TRBV7-2	TRBJ1-1
CASSLEPELMNTEAFF	TRBV5-1	TRBJ1-1
CASSQEDRGNQPQHF	TRBV4-1	TRBJ1-5
CASSSPGGFGTDTQYF	TRBV6-5	TRBJ2-3
CSVTGSGNTIYF	TRBV29-1	TRBJ1-3
CASSLAGTGTGGYTF	TRBV5-1	TRBJ1-2
CASSYLEPHAYTGELFF	TRBV5-1	TRBJ2-2
CASSRGTGELFF	TRBV2	TRBJ2-2
CASSSSGELFF	TRBV7-3	TRBJ2-2
CASSSPETDSPYEQYF	TRBV7-9	TRBJ2-7
CASSQGGRFSDEGPEAFF	TRBV4-3	TRBJ1-1
CASSLHRGGNYGYTF	TRBV5-4	TRBJ1-2
CASSLVRDPQETQYF	TRBV5-1	TRBJ2-5
CASSLGEDTQYF	TRBV7-3	TRBJ2-3